These T cell receptor beta chains were read from a single sample in a study of cytomegalovirus exposure and HLA in healthy donors. The assay was immunoSEQ multiplex PCR, and TCRdb's table has in-frame clones only and misses some. The sample table includes about 170,000 clones. The material sequenced was PBMCs. These TCRs come from a woman aged 18-29 years in good health and CMV-seropositive. Each CDR3 is given without its conserved first and last residue. The order of the fields is V gene, J gene, CDR3 protein.

>TRBV30|TRBJ2-7
AWAGQTLYEQY
>TRBV2|TRBJ1-2
ASSGSGTDHGYT
>TRBV6-5|TRBJ2-2
ASSPIAGGAGELF
>TRBV5-4|TRBJ2-6
ASSPIQEVSNVLT
>TRBV5-6|TRBJ2-5
ASSSRPETQY
>TRBV5-4|TRBJ1-2
ASSFLDRVTNGYT
>TRBV4-1|TRBJ2-1
ASSQGPWTSGNEQF
>TRBV9|TRBJ1-6
ASAPGQHNSPLH
>TRBV27|TRBJ2-2
ASILWQREGRFTGELF
>TRBV4-2|TRBJ2-2
ASSQGTSESGELF
>TRBV2|TRBJ2-1
ASSGRREKVLKASYNEQF
>TRBV5-1|TRBJ2-1
ASSTDPGQGTYNEQF
>TRBV29-1|TRBJ2-7
SVEARGYEQY
>TRBV11-2|TRBJ1-2
ASSLGTANYGYT
>TRBV5-4|TRBJ1-3
ASSLGSGGGNTIY
>TRBV4-2|TRBJ2-7
ASSPAGIPYEQY
>TRBV5-1|TRBJ2-1
ASSLGGGGTYNEQF
>TRBV7-2|TRBJ1-1
ASSLVQVDTEAF
>TRBV18|TRBJ1-1
ASSPDLNTEAF
>TRBV9|TRBJ2-3
ASSVGSAGVVDTQY
>TRBV10-1|TRBJ1-4
ASSSTSGDSEKLF
>TRBV6-5|TRBJ1-2
ASSTPGQFWGYT
>TRBV6-1|TRBJ2-7
ASSEVRTSGRGHEQY
>TRBV19|TRBJ1-1
ASSIEGGGPEAF
>TRBV7-9|TRBJ1-1
ASSLEGGLISNTEAF
>TRBV7-9|TRBJ1-2
ASSRLGSNNYGYT
>TRBV2|TRBJ2-5
ASSLPNVGETQY
>TRBV6-5|TRBJ2-3
ASTHADTQY
>TRBV7-2|TRBJ1-6
ASSFQYNSPLH
>TRBV6-6|TRBJ2-3
ASSPDRVRDTQY
>TRBV4-2|TRBJ2-3
ASSQDSGRGADTQY
>TRBV11-2|TRBJ2-5
ASSLVTPQETQY
>TRBV5-6|TRBJ1-1
ASSLGVNTEAF
>TRBV5-4|TRBJ1-4
ASSRGQGTTNEKLF
>TRBV5-5|TRBJ2-3
ASSLGTSGADTQY
>TRBV14|TRBJ1-3
ASSQTWGGATDAIY
>TRBV19|TRBJ2-2
ASSPKQGAGELF
>TRBV28|TRBJ1-5
ASSLSGGEGNQPQH
>TRBV7-3|TRBJ2-1
ASSLGTTHEQF
>TRBV5-1|TRBJ2-5
ASSLLTRRETQY
>TRBV18|TRBJ2-7
ASSPRAQGEQY
>TRBV5-1|TRBJ2-1
ASLAASGGVDEQF
>TRBV6-1|TRBJ1-6
ASSVSQENSPLH
>TRBV11-3|TRBJ1-1
ASSLSYGGTEAF
>TRBV5-1|TRBJ2-6
ASSLAAGVPSGANVLT
>TRBV5-6|TRBJ1-2
ASSRTGRYGYT
>TRBV2|TRBJ1-1
ASGTGTGVDRNTEAF
>TRBV5-1|TRBJ1-2
ASSLGQSYGYT
>TRBV7-3|TRBJ2-1
ASSLTFGGGVGEQF
>TRBV5-6|TRBJ2-5
ASIPPGRQLRGETQY
>TRBV5-1|TRBJ2-2
ASSQDRTELF
>TRBV7-2|TRBJ1-1
ASSSVSLSEAF
>TRBV6-1|TRBJ2-7
ASSEWGGPGYEQY
>TRBV7-8|TRBJ2-1
ASSLAPGHDNEQF
>TRBV30|TRBJ1-2
AWIGAGYT
>TRBV25-1|TRBJ2-3
ASSASLAGGFTDTQY